The 3 T cell receptor beta chains reported below all come from one sample, sequenced in a study of blood T cell repertoires in COVID-19. The data were produced by immunoSEQ multiplex PCR, yet TCRdb's version contains in-frame clones alone and is incomplete. The data show under 350,000 clones, with roughly 90% seen just once and over 1.5% held by the top ten. The sample comprised peripheral blood. All receptors come from a woman aged 25 to 39 with COVID-19, enrolled during active disease.

The rearrangement uses TRBV19 and TRBJ2-1, with a weak D call TRBD2 (6 bases). The CDR3 covers 16 residues. The V gene lost 3 bases and the J gene lost 1 base, with 13 bases spanning the gap. CDR1 and CDR2 from the germline V gene are LNHDA and SQIVND (reference sequence). As DNA, the CDR3 is TGTGCCAGTAGTATCGGCGGCGGGGTGTCCTACAATGAGCAGTTCTTC. Encoded protein: CASSIGGGVSYNEQFF.

The genes are TRBV7-2 and TRBJ2-7; TRBD2 aligns across 8 bases. The CDR3 totals 16 residues. Germline CDR1 reads SGHTA; CDR2 reads FQGNSA. Trimming cost V 5 bases and J 0 bases; bases outside gene matches: 9. The CDR3 reads CASSNRGGRSSYEQYF. The CDR3, as DNA: TGTGCCAGCAGCAACCGGGGGGGCCGGAGCTCCTACGAGCAGTACTTC.

The rearrangement uses TRBV19 and TRBJ2-1; TRBD1 matches at 8 bases. The CDR3 totals 15 residues. J was trimmed by 4 bases and V by 3 bases; bases with no gene match: 5. CDR1 is LNHDA and CDR2 is SQIVND in the germline V gene (reference sequence). CDR3 loop: CASSMYQGAYNEQFF. The CDR3, as DNA: TGTGCCAGTAGTATGTACCAGGGGGCTTACAATGAGCAGTTCTTC. The full variable domain, its missing parts supplied by reference TRBV19 and TRBJ2-1, is DGGITQSPKYLFRKEGQNVTLSCEQNLNHDAMYWYRQDPGQGLRLIYYSQIVNDFQKGDIAEGYSVSREKKESFPLTVTSAQKNPTAFYLCASSMYQGAYNEQFFGPGTRLTVL.